These 21 T cell receptor beta chains were sequenced from one sample in a study of blood T cell repertoires in COVID-19. Only in-frame clones appear in the TCRdb table, and some are missing; sequencing was by immunoSEQ multiplex PCR. The sample includes 95,000 to 150,000 clones, almost 70% seen only once; the top ten take about 2.2%. Material for sequencing was peripheral blood. The receptor set was obtained from a woman between 65 and 79 years old with acute or convalescent COVID-19.

The rearrangement links TRBV19 to TRBJ2-7; the D gene is possibly TRBD2 (6 bases). Trimming shortened V by 10 bases and J by 2 bases, and 15 bases separated the two germline ends. Germline values: CDR1 LNHDA, CDR2 SQIVND (reference sequence). This CDR3 is built from 13 residues. The CDR3 DNA sequence: TGTGCCAATGCCCAGCGGGTAACCTACGAGCAGTACTTC. Amino acids: CANAQRVTYEQYF.

V and J are TRBV20-1 and TRBJ1-1, with TRBD1 as a possible D gene (6 bases). This CDR3 comprises 11 residues. CDR1 is DFQATT and CDR2 is SNEGSKA in the germline V gene (reference sequence). The V gene lost 6 bases and the J gene lost 11 bases, with 16 bases spanning the gap. DNA of the CDR3: TGCAGTGCCAGCTCCGGGGGGCCGGCTTTCTTT. Protein: CSASSGGPAFF.

The CDR3 sequence: CSASPGTDTQYF. The CDR3 nucleotides read TGCAGTGCTAGTCCAGGAACAGATACGCAGTATTTT. The genes are TRBV20-1 and TRBJ2-3; D is uncertain. Trimming removed 3 bases at V and 3 bases at J, with 7 bases between. Germline CDR1 reads DFQATT; CDR2 reads SNEGSKA (reference sequence). There are 12 residues in the CDR3.

This clone was counted many times. This chain joins TRBV18 and TRBJ2-1; 13 nucleotides line up with TRBD2. Germline CDR1 and CDR2: KGHSH and LQKENI. CDR3 size: 16 residues. With V trimmed by 8 bases and J by 12 bases, 16 bases remained unmatched. CDR3 sequence (DNA): TGTGCCAGCGCAACCACCGGGACTAGCGGGGCAGCCCGGCAGTTCTTC. Its translation is CASATTGTSGAARQFF.

J is TRBJ1-1 and V is TRBV4-3, with D possibly matching TRBD1 (6 bases). This CDR3 is 14 amino acids long. V lost 0 bases to trimming and J lost 8 bases, with 13 bases between them. From germline, CDR1 is LGHNA and CDR2 YSLEER. In DNA, the CDR3 is TGCGCCAGCAGCCAAGAGAAGGGGGGGATAGAAGCTTTCTTT. Encoded protein: CASSQEKGGIEAFF.

CDR3 protein: CAIDKYQSAEAFF. The CDR3 DNA reads TGTGCCATTGACAAGTACCAATCGGCAGAAGCTTTCTTT. The genes are TRBV6-5 and TRBJ1-1; D call uncertain. The CDR3 is made up of 13 amino acids. V lost 10 bases and J 8 bases, leaving 20 bases between the germline ends. Per the germline V gene, CDR1 is MNHEY and CDR2 is SVGAGI.

This clone showed up just a few times. This chain uses TRBV15 with TRBJ2-2; TRBD1 matches 7 bases. V was clipped by 4 bases and J by 6 bases; unmatched bases: 2. Germline V gene sequence: CDR1 LNHNV, CDR2 YYDKDF (reference sequence). This CDR3 spans 13 amino acids. CDR3 region: CATSTGTAGELFF. The CDR3 DNA sequence: TGTGCCACCAGCACTGGGACAGCCGGGGAGCTGTTTTTT.

This clone was found once. The chain has TRBV4-1 and TRBJ2-7, with 12 bases identical to TRBD2. Per the germline V gene, CDR1 is MGHRA and CDR2 is YSYEKL. This CDR3 has 16 amino acids. V trimming: 0 bases; J trimming: 4 bases; junction bases outside the gene matches: 4. In DNA, the CDR3 is TGCGCCAGCAGCCAAGAAACTAGCGGGAGGCTTTACGAGCAGTACTTC. It yields the protein CASSQETSGRLYEQYF.

The gene calls are TRBV28 and TRBJ2-7; possibly TRBD2 for D (6 bases). This CDR3 is built from 14 residues. Germline loops: CDR1 MDHEN, CDR2 SYDVKM. V gave up 4 bases and J gave up 3 bases, with 13 bases separating them. CDR3 in amino acids: CASSWGLGSYEQYF. The CDR3, as DNA: TGTGCCAGCAGTTGGGGCCTCGGGAGCTACGAGCAGTACTTC. The variable domain in full, completed from reference TRBV28 and TRBJ2-7, reads DVKVTQSSRYLVKRTGEKVFLECVQDMDHENMFWYRQDPGLGLRLIYFSYDVKMKEKGDIPEGYSVSREKKERFSLILESASTNQTSMYLCASSWGLGSYEQYFGPGTRLTVT.

The chain joins TRBV4-3 to TRBJ1-1; a weak D match, TRBD1 (5 bases). The CDR3 spans 16 residues. V was shortened by 1 base and J by 1 base, with 13 bases between the two germline ends. The germline V gene encodes CDR1 LGHNA and CDR2 YSLEER. CDR3 in amino acids: CASSQVWTTSNTEAFF. The CDR3, as DNA: TGCGCCAGCAGCCAAGTATGGACAACCTCGAACACTGAAGCTTTCTTT.

The sample holds a few counts of this clone. This chain connects TRBV6-5 to TRBJ1-4; D is possibly TRBD1 (5 bases). Trimming took 2 bases from V and 14 from J, leaving 18 bases between them. CDR1 and CDR2 (germline): MNHEY, SVGAGI. The length of the CDR3 is 14 residues. The DNA for the CDR3 is TGTGCCAGCAGTTACCGTCGAGGGGCCGCGGGGCTGTTTTTT. This codes for CASSYRRGAAGLFF.

In its sample, this clone was seen once. Here the CDR3 reads CASSLSGMNTEAFF. The CDR3 nucleotides are TGTGCCAGCAGCTTATCGGGGATGAACACTGAAGCTTTCTTT. This chain uses TRBV11-2 with TRBJ1-1; unclear D gene. The CDR3 consists of 14 residues. The germline gives CDR1 SGHAT, CDR2 FQNNGV. V lost 2 bases, J lost 0 bases, and 7 bases lay in between.

The genes are TRBV3-1 (or the pseudogene TRBV3-2) and TRBJ1-1; possible D gene TRBD1, 6 bases. Germline CDR1 reads LGHDT; CDR2 reads YNNKEL (reference sequence). Trimming took 7 bases from V and 1 from J, leaving 13 bases between them. CDR3 length: 14 residues. The DNA for the CDR3 is TGTGCCAGCACCAAATTGACAGGGAACACTGAAGCTTTCTTT. Encoded protein: CASTKLTGNTEAFF.

This clone has just a few counts. This chain uses TRBV24-1 with TRBJ2-1; 9 bases align to TRBD2. In germline, CDR1 is KGHDR, CDR2 SFDVKD. There are 15 residues in the CDR3. J lost 7 bases, V lost 2 bases, and 5 bases had no gene match. CDR3 region: CATSDSSGAGNEQFF. The CDR3 DNA reads TGTGCCACCAGTGATTCTAGCGGGGCTGGGAATGAGCAGTTCTTC.

This rearrangement joins TRBV12-3 or TRBV12-4 to TRBJ1-5; D gene ambiguous. The V and J ends lost 6 bases and 8 bases respectively, with 11 bases between them. The CDR3 extends over 12 amino acids. CDR3: CASSRDEKPQHF. The DNA of the CDR3 is TGTGCCAGCAGCCGGGATGAGAAGCCCCAGCATTTT.

The chain employs TRBV4-3 and TRBJ1-1; D call uncertain. CDR3 length equals 14 residues. Germline CDR1 is LGHNA and CDR2 is YSLEER. The V and J ends lost 3 bases and 1 base respectively, with 9 bases between them. The CDR3 sequence: CASSQKVRNTEAFF. The CDR3 nucleotides are TGCGCCAGCAGCCAGAAAGTGAGGAACACTGAAGCTTTCTTT.

This clone showed up just a few times. The chain links TRBV6-6 to TRBJ1-2; D call uncertain. Germline-derived CDR1 and CDR2 are MNHNY and SVGAGI (reference sequence). The V gene lost 6 bases and the J gene lost 8 bases, with 7 bases spanning the gap. The CDR3 has 10 residues. The CDR3, as DNA: TGTGCCAGCAGGGAGGAGGGCTACACCTTC. Its translation is CASREEGYTF.

This clone was seen a few times. V and J are TRBV14 and TRBJ2-7; D is unclear. This CDR3 contains 11 residues. The germline gives CDR1 SGHDN, CDR2 FVKESK. V lost 1 base and J 5 bases, leaving 3 bases between the germline ends. CDR3 amino acids: CASSQVNEQYF. As DNA, the CDR3 is TGTGCCAGCAGCCAAGTCAACGAGCAGTACTTC.

As to this clone: The CDR3 does not end in the conserved phenylalanine or tryptophan, so this is likely a read error. No DNA is shown, since the ends of the CDR3 on it are uncertain; the CDR3 is the one TCRdb lists. The chain links TRBV5-1 to TRBJ1-1. The CDR3 spans 13 amino acids, including both terminal residues. Per the germline V gene, CDR1 is SGHRS and CDR2 is YFSETQ. CDR3 region: CATDIVMVATRSG.

This clone was seen a handful of times. V is TRBV10-3 and J is TRBJ1-5, with no clear D. Germline CDR1 ENHRY, CDR2 SYGVKD. This CDR3 spans 13 amino acids. Trimming took 3 bases from V and 5 from J, leaving 8 bases between them. The CDR3, as DNA: TGTGCCATCAGTGACAGGTCGGATCAGCCCCAGCATTTT. Protein product: CAISDRSDQPQHF.

The chain couples TRBV2 to TRBJ2-3; D is possibly TRBD2 (6 bases). The CDR3 runs 14 residues. The V gene lost 5 bases and the J gene lost 4 bases, with 13 bases spanning the gap. CDR1 SNHLY and CDR2 FYNNEI come from the germline V gene. The CDR3 spells CASSQEGWADTQYF. Here the CDR3 DNA reads TGTGCCAGCAGTCAGGAGGGCTGGGCAGATACGCAGTATTTT.